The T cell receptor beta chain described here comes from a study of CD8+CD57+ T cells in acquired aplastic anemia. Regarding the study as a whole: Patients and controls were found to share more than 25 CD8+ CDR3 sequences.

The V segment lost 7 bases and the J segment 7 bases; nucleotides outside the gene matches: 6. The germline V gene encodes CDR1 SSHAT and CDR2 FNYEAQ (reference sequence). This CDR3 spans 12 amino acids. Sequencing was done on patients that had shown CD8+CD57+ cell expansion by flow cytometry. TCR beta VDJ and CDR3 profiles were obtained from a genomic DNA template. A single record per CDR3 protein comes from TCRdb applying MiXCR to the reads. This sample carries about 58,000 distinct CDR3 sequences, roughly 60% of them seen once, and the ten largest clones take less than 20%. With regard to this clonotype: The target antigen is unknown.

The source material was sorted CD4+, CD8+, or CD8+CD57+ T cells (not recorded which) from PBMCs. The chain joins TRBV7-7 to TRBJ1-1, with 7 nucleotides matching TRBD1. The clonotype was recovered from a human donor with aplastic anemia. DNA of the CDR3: TGTGCCAGCAATATGCGACAGGGTGAAGCTTTCTTT. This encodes CASNMRQGEAFF.